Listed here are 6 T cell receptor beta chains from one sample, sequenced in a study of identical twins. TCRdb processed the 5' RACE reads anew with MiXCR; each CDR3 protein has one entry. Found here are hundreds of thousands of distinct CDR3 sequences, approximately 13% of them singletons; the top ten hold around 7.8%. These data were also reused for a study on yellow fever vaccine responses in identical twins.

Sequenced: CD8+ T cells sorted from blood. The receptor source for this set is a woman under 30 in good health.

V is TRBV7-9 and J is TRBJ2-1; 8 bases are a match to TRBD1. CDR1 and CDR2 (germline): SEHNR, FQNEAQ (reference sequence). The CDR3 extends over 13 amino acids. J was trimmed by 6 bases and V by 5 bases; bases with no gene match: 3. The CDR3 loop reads CASSGTGSNEQFF. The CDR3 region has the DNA TGTGCCAGCAGCGGGACAGGATCCAATGAGCAGTTCTTC. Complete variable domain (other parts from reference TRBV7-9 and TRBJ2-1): DTGVSQNPRHKITKRGQNVTFRCDPISEHNRLYWYRQTLGQGPEFLTYFQNEAQLEKSRLLSDRFSAERPKGSFSTLEIQRTEQGDSAMYLCASSGTGSNEQFFGPGTRLTVL.

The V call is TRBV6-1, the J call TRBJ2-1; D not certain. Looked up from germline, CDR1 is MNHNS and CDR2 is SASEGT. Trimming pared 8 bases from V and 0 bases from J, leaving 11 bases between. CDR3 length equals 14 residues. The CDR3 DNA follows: TGTGCCAGCGAAGGCGGAACCTCCTACAATGAGCAGTTCTTC. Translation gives CASEGGTSYNEQFF.

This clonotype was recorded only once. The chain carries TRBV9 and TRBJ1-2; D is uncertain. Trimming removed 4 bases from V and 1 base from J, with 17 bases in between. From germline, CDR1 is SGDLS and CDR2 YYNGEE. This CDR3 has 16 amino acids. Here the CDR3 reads CASSRSGDLYNYGYTF. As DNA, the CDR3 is TGTGCCAGCAGCCGGAGTGGTGATCTTTATAACTATGGCTACACCTTC.

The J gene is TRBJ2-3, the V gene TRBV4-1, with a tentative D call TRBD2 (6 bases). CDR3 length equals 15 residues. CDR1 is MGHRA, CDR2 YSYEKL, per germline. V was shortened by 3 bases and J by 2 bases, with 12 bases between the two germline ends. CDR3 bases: TGCGCCAGCAGCCAGGGGGACTTTTCCACAGATACGCAGTATTTT. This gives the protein CASSQGDFSTDTQYF.

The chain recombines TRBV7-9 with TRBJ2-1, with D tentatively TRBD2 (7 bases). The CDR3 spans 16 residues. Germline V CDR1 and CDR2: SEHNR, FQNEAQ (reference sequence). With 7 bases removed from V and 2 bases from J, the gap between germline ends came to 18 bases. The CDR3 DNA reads TGTGCCAGCACTGGAGTAGGGGGGGCGGCCTACAATGAGCAGTTCTTC. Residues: CASTGVGGAAYNEQFF.

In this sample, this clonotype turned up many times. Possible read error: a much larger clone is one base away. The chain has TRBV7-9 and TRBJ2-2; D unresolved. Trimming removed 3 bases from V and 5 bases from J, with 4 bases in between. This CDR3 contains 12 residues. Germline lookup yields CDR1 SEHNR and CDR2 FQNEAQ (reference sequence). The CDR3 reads CASSLETGELFF. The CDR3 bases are TGTGCCAGCAGCTTGGAAACCGGGGAGCTGTTTTTT.